These 11 T cell receptor beta chains originate from one sample sequenced in a study of cytomegalovirus exposure and HLA in healthy donors. PCR was performed using 60 Vbeta and 13 Jbeta primers. Assay used: immunoSEQ multiplex PCR; TCRdb lists only in-frame clones, some missing. The data show some 120,000 clones, over 75% seen once. Material for sequencing was PBMCs. The receptors derive from a woman aged 35 to 49 in good health and CMV-seropositive.

The chain combines TRBV5-8 with TRBJ2-7, with 9 bases that match TRBD1. The V segment lost 4 bases and the J segment 5 bases; nucleotides outside the gene matches: 10. The CDR3 loop spans 15 amino acids. The germline CDR1 and CDR2 sequences are SGHTS and YDEGEE. As DNA, the CDR3 is TGTGCCAGCAGCCGTGGGTGGACAGGGGACGACGAGCAGTACTTC. Protein: CASSRGWTGDDEQYF.

The chain has TRBV23-1 and TRBJ1-6; D unclear. TRBV23-1 is reported as an ORF; its role is uncertain. The CDR3 is 18 residues long. Trimming cost V 2 bases and J 5 bases, with 19 bases left between them. Here the CDR3 DNA reads TGCGCCAGCAGTCAAAGAAGTGCATCCCAAAACAATAATTCACCCCTCCACTTT. It specifies CASSQRSASQNNNSPLHF.

The chain uses TRBV19 and TRBJ1-2, with TRBD1 matching 8 bases. V lost 5 bases, J lost 2 bases, and 10 bases stayed unmatched. This CDR3 has 16 amino acids. The germline V gene has CDR1 LNHDA and CDR2 SQIVND (reference sequence). DNA for the CDR3: TGTGCCAGTAGTGCGGGGCGTCGGGACAGGAACTATGGCTACACCTTC. This sequence encodes CASSAGRRDRNYGYTF. Combining the CDR3 with reference TRBV19 and TRBJ1-2 gives the whole variable domain DGGITQSPKYLFRKEGQNVTLSCEQNLNHDAMYWYRQDPGQGLRLIYYSQIVNDFQKGDIAEGYSVSREKKESFPLTVTSAQKNPTAFYLCASSAGRRDRNYGYTFGSGTRLTVV.

Only a few counts were recorded for this clone. The gene calls are TRBV5-5 and TRBJ1-4, with TRBD1 identical over 9 bases. After removal of 2 bases from V and 6 bases from J, the junction contained 5 bases not matched to a gene. Germline V gives CDR1 SGHKS, CDR2 YYEKEE (reference sequence). There are 15 residues in the CDR3. The CDR3 DNA follows: TGTGCCAGCAGCTTAGGGACAGGGAAGGATGAAAAACTGTTTTTT. It codes for CASSLGTGKDEKLFF.

On this clone: One end of the junction fails to match germline, which may point to a read error. This sample also contains other DNA sequences that code for the same CDR3. The chain employs TRBV11-2 and TRBJ2-2; 13 positions match TRBD2. CDR1 and CDR2 from the germline V gene are SGHAT and FQNNGV. The CDR3 has 19 residues. CDR3 coding DNA: TGTGCCAGCAGACCGCGGACTAGCGGGAGCTCCCTGTACACCGGGGAACTGTTTTTT. Protein: CASRPRTSGSSLYTGELFF.

This clone was detected only a few times. V usage is TRBV5-4 and J usage is TRBJ2-2, with D maybe TRBD2 (5 bases). The ends were cut back, 4 bases at V and 0 bases at J, with 13 bases in the middle. CDR1 and CDR2 from the germline V gene are SGHNT and YYREEE (reference sequence). The CDR3 sequence is 16 residues long. For the CDR3, the DNA is TGTGCCAGCAGCCCCTATGGAGGATCGAACACCGGGGAGCTGTTTTTT. This gives the protein CASSPYGGSNTGELFF.

A few counts support this clone. The rearrangement joins TRBV2 to TRBJ2-3; 10 bases line up with TRBD2. Germline V CDR1 and CDR2: SNHLY, FYNNEI. The junction had 9 bases not matched to a gene; V was cut back by 6 bases and J by 0 bases. The CDR3 totals 17 residues. The CDR3 is CASRPTSGTSSTDTQYF. The CDR3 DNA is TGTGCCAGCAGACCCACTAGCGGGACCTCTAGCACAGATACGCAGTATTTT.

The chain combines TRBV20-1 with TRBJ2-5; no clear D gene. The CDR3 covers 11 residues. With 2 bases removed from V and 5 bases from J, the gap between germline ends came to 6 bases. Germline CDR1 and CDR2: DFQATT and SNEGSKA (reference sequence). For the CDR3, the DNA is TGCAGTGCTAGACTGTCGGAGACCCAGTACTTC. This encodes CSARLSETQYF.

The chain combines TRBV15 with TRBJ2-7, with 14 bases aligning to TRBD2. Germline V gene sequence: CDR1 LNHNV, CDR2 YYDKDF (reference sequence). This CDR3 has 14 amino acids. With V trimmed by 8 bases and J by 5 bases, 5 bases remained unmatched. This CDR3 reads CATGTSGGLNEQYF. The CDR3 nucleotides are TGTGCCACCGGGACTAGCGGGGGCCTTAACGAGCAGTACTTC.

There are a few counts of this clone. The V and J genes are TRBV6-6 and TRBJ2-1, with TRBD2 matching 11 bases. The CDR3 sequence is 15 residues long. Germline V gene sequence: CDR1 MNHNY, CDR2 SVGAGI (reference sequence). V shed 4 bases and J 7 bases; nucleotides not matched to a gene: 6. The CDR3 region is CASSLAGGVRNEQFF. Here the CDR3 DNA reads TGTGCCAGCAGTTTAGCGGGAGGGGTGAGGAATGAGCAGTTCTTC.

The genes are TRBV28 and TRBJ2-7, with TRBD1 identical over 9 bases. The CDR3 extends over 16 amino acids. The V gene end was trimmed by 7 bases and the J gene end by 1 base; junction bases not matched to a gene: 11. From germline, CDR1 is MDHEN and CDR2 SYDVKM. DNA for the CDR3: TGTGCCAGCATCGCGGCGAACAGGGGGCAATCCTACGAGCAGTACTTC. It yields the protein CASIAANRGQSYEQYF. Filled out from reference TRBV28 and TRBJ2-7, the complete variable domain reads DVKVTQSSRYLVKRTGEKVFLECVQDMDHENMFWYRQDPGLGLRLIYFSYDVKMKEKGDIPEGYSVSREKKERFSLILESASTNQTSMYLCASIAANRGQSYEQYFGPGTRLTVT.